The 11 T cell receptor beta chains below all came from one sample that was sequenced in a study of shared clonotypes between healthy human individuals. This table comes from immunoSEQ multiplex PCR, and its TCRdb copy is limited to in-frame clones, with some not included. The sample includes more than 2 million clones, 93% of them seen just once. CD8 cells regarded as naive lacked CD45RO, were positively chosen for CCR7, and omitted terminally differentiated effector memory CD45RA+ cells. Sequencing was done on a sample of naive CD8+ T cells from PBMCs. The receptors stem from a young man in good health. Some clones in this sample may be carry-over from other donors' samples.

This chain uses TRBV27 with TRBJ2-6; D is ambiguous. CDR1 MNHEY and CDR2 SMNVEV come from the germline V gene (reference sequence). This CDR3 region has 17 residues. Deletions cut 5 bases from V and 1 base from J, with 15 bases between. The CDR3 sequence is CASSPYPTDSGANVLTF. The DNA of the CDR3 is TGTGCCAGCAGTCCTTACCCCACGGATTCTGGGGCCAACGTCCTGACTTTC.

The chain combines TRBV4-1 with TRBJ2-1; D remains unclear. Trimming removed 3 bases from V and 3 bases from J, with 9 bases in between. The length of the CDR3 is 14 residues. The V gene's germline CDR1 is MGHRA and CDR2 YSYEKL. The CDR3 DNA follows: TGCGCCAGCAGCCAGCGGACGGGCTACAATGAGCAGTTCTTC. Translated, it gives CASSQRTGYNEQFF.

The genes are TRBV7-3 and TRBJ2-1, with TRBD2 identical over 8 bases. Germline V gene data show CDR1 as SGHTA and CDR2 as FQGTGA. CDR3 length equals 15 residues. The V gene end was trimmed by 6 bases and the J gene end by 8 bases; junction bases not matched to a gene: 12. The CDR3 DNA reads TGTGCCAGCAGGGGAGCGGGAGAACGCATATATGAGCAGTTCTTC. This translates into CASRGAGERIYEQFF.

The chain recombines TRBV7-9 with TRBJ2-7; D is possibly TRBD2 (5 bases). The CDR3 extends over 12 amino acids. CDR1 is SEHNR, CDR2 FQNEAQ, per germline (reference sequence). Trimming took off 4 bases at V and 6 bases at J, with 10 bases between the two ends. In DNA form, the CDR3 reads TGTGCCAGCAGCTCACTAGGGCGCGAGCAGTACTTC. This gives the protein CASSSLGREQYF.

The chain carries TRBV7-2 and TRBJ2-7, with 10 bases identical to TRBD1. After removal of 5 bases from V and 6 bases from J, the junction contained 10 bases not matched to a gene. This CDR3 comprises 15 residues. CDR1 and CDR2 from the germline V gene are SGHTA and FQGNSA. The CDR3 nucleotides read TGTGCCAGCAGCATTCGACAGGGGGCAATGGGCGAGCAGTACTTC. This gives the protein CASSIRQGAMGEQYF.

As concerns this clone: The junction and the germline gene differ at one end; a read error may be behind it. This sequence joins TRBV4-1 and TRBJ2-2; D may match TRBD1 or TRBD2 (5 bases each). The CDR3 covers 17 residues. Germline-derived CDR1 and CDR2 are MGHRA and YSYEKL. DNA of the CDR3: TGCGCCAGCAGCCAAACACCAGGGTTAACTGACACCGGGGAGCTATTTTTT. Amino acid sequence: CASSQTPGLTDTGELFF.

The rearrangement uses TRBV9 and TRBJ2-3; no reliable D call. This CDR3 region has 18 residues. CDR1 SGDLS and CDR2 YYNGEE come from the germline V gene. V gave up 0 bases and J gave up 3 bases, with 20 bases separating them. The CDR3, as DNA: TGTGCCAGCAGCGTAGGGGCCCTCCAGGTCTTGGCAACAGATACGCAGTATTTT. As protein: CASSVGALQVLATDTQYF.

This chain joins TRBV19 and TRBJ2-2, with D tentatively TRBD1 or TRBD2 (6 bases each). The germline V gene has CDR1 LNHDA and CDR2 SQIVND (reference sequence). This CDR3 comprises 14 residues. V lost 5 bases and J 5 bases, leaving 12 bases between the germline ends. The CDR3 nucleotides read TGTGCCAGTAGTGCAGGGGCGGGAACCGGGGAGCTGTTTTTT. Its translation: CASSAGAGTGELFF.

The V gene is TRBV5-1, the J gene TRBJ1-2; D is unclear. CDR1 and CDR2 (germline): SGHRS, YFSETQ. Between the trimmed V and J ends, which lost 4 bases and 2 bases, there was a span of 9 bases. This CDR3 is built from 13 residues. The DNA for the CDR3 is TGCGCCAGCAGCGTCACAGAGAACTATGGCTACACCTTC. This encodes CASSVTENYGYTF.

V gene TRBV5-8 combines with J gene TRBJ2-7; no clear D. Germline V gene sequence: CDR1 SGHTS, CDR2 YDEGEE. The ends were cut back, 2 bases at V and 5 bases at J, with 17 bases in the middle. The CDR3 has 15 residues. CDR3 protein: CASSFVQITPDEQYF. CDR3 sequence (DNA): TGTGCCAGCAGCTTTGTGCAGATCACCCCGGACGAGCAGTACTTC.

J is TRBJ2-7 and V is TRBV12-2; TRBD2, the table's D call, lacks a check against the DNA. TRBV12-2 is termed a pseudogene. The CDR3 runs to 11 residues. The CDR3 bases are TGTGCAAGTCGCTTAACTTGCGAGCAGTACTTC. Its protein is CASRLTCEQYF.